The clone carrying this T cell receptor (beta chain) was observed once. Antigen specificity is unknown. Germline V lookup: CDR1 SGHTA, CDR2 FQGNSA. The length of the CDR3 is 13 residues. Trimming removed 2 bases at V and 0 bases at J, with 5 bases between. The data were taken from a study of T cell responses to AZD1222 COVID-19 vaccine. The study's findings and limits: Repertoire collection took place solely once the T cell response had peaked. Donors were mostly white British, more females; clonal diversity possibly underestimated. Spike-spanning, vaccine-associated CD4 TCRs were dominant at 160-218 and 743-854.

Assay used: immunoSEQ multiplex PCR; TCRdb lists only in-frame clones, some missing. Found here are around 130,000 clones, approximately 94% of them singletons; the top ten hold around 3.1%. Source: peripheral blood, taken on day 0 of AZD1222 vaccination. This chain uses TRBV7-2 with TRBJ2-7; the D is unclear. The TCR comes from an adult in good health. This chain's CDR3 is CASSLQDSYEQYF. CDR3 coding DNA: TGTGCCAGCAGCTTACAGGACTCCTACGAGCAGTACTTC.